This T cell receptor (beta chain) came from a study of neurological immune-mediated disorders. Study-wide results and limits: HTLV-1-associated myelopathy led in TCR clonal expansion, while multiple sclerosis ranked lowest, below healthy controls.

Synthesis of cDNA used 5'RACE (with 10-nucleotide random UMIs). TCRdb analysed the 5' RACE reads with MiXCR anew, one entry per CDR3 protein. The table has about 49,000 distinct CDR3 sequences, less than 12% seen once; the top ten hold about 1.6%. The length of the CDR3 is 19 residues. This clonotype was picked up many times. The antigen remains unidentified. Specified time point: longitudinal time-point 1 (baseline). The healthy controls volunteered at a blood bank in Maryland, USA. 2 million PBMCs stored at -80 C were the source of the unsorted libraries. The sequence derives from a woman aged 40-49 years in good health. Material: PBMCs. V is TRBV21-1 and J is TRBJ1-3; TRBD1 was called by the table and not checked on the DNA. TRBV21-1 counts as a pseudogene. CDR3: CASSGAGPGHLCFGNTIYF. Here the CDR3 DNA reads TGTGCCAGCAGCGGCGCGGGTCCGGGTCACCTTTGTTTTGGAAACACCATATATTTT.